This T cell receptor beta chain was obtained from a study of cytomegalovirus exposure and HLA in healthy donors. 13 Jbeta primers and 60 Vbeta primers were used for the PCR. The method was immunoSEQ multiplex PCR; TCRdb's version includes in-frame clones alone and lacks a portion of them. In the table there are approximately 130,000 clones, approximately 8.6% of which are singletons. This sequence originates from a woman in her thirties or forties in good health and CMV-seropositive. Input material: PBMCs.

CDR3 coding DNA: TGTGCCAGCAGATCGACTAGCGGGGGGTTAAATGAGCAGTTCTTC. The encoded protein is CASRSTSGGLNEQFF. This chain connects TRBV6-1 to TRBJ2-1; 13 bases fit TRBD2. The CDR3 contains 15 residues. CDR1 MNHNS and CDR2 SASEGT come from the germline V gene. The V segment lost 6 bases and the J segment 7 bases; nucleotides outside the gene matches: 6.